Listed below are T cell receptor beta chains from one sample, sequenced in a study of control samples from healthy donors and cancer patients. This table comes from immunoSEQ multiplex PCR, and its TCRdb copy is limited to in-frame clones, with some not included. There are some 100,000 clones in the sample; more than 80% occur only once, and around 8.2% lies in the top ten. Sequenced: blood. The receptors were gathered from a young man in good health. Each CDR3 is given with its conserved first and last residue. Each record gives: V gene, D gene, clone size, J gene, CDR3 protein, CDR3 DNA. A D gene is named only where the DNA matches it firmly. Not all rows give a size; the values are once, few, many and, for expanded clones, a class.

TRBV2,TRBD1,-,TRBJ2-1,CAGSGQDRGGEQFF,TGTGCCGGATCAGGCCAGGACAGGGGAGGTGAGCAGTTCTTC
TRBV18,TRBD1,-,TRBJ2-6,CASSPPGQGPAGANVLTF,TGTGCCAGCTCACCTCCGGGACAGGGACCGGCCGGGGCCAACGTCCTGACTTTC
TRBV5-1,TRBD2,-,TRBJ2-7,CASSTVAGVLYEQYF,TGCGCCAGCAGCACCGTAGCGGGAGTGCTCTACGAGCAGTACTTC
TRBV30,-,-,TRBJ2-7,CAWSKIRDEQYF,TGTGCCTGGAGTAAGATAAGGGACGAGCAGTACTTC
TRBV7-9,-,once,TRBJ1-4,CASSFSWSTNEKLFF,TGTGCCAGCAGCTTCTCCTGGTCAACTAATGAAAAACTGTTTTTT
TRBV4-3,TRBD1,-,TRBJ1-2,CASSHDRGRGGYTF,TGCGCCAGCAGCCACGACAGGGGGCGAGGGGGCTACACCTTC
TRBV11-2,-,-,TRBJ2-1,CASSGSSYNEQFF,TGTGCCAGCTCGGGGAGCTCCTACAATGAGCAGTTCTTC
TRBV5-6,TRBD1,-,TRBJ1-2,CASSLGQGGGYTF,TGTGCCAGCAGCCTGGGACAGGGAGGTGGCTACACCTTC
TRBV19,-,-,TRBJ2-2,CASSITDNTGELFF,TGTGCCAGTAGTATAACAGACAACACCGGGGAGCTGTTTTTT
TRBV18,-,-,TRBJ1-1,CASSPSGRRGTEAFF,TGTGCCAGCTCACCGTCGGGACGCCGGGGGACTGAAGCTTTCTTT
TRBV3-1/TRBV3-2,TRBD2,-,TRBJ2-1,CASSQAAGNEQFF,TGTGCCAGCAGCCAAGCAGCGGGAAATGAGCAGTTCTTC
TRBV12-3/TRBV12-4,-,-,TRBJ1-1,CASSQNTEAFF,TGTGCCAGCAGCCAAAACACTGAAGCTTTCTTT
TRBV5-1,TRBD1,-,TRBJ1-1,CASSLPGTVNTEAFF,TGCGCCAGCAGCTTGCCAGGGACAGTGAACACTGAAGCTTTCTTT
TRBV5-6,TRBD1,once,TRBJ2-3,CASSEGQGALSQYF,TGTGCCAGCAGCGAAGGGCAGGGGGCGCTTTCGCAGTATTTT
TRBV5-1,-,many,TRBJ1-1,CASSLGNMNTEAFF,TGCGCCAGCAGCTTGGGGAATATGAACACTGAAGCTTTCTTT
TRBV3-1/TRBV3-2,TRBD1,once,TRBJ1-5,CASSQGDRSNQPQHF,TGTGCCAGCAGCCAAGGGGACAGAAGCAATCAGCCCCAGCATTTT
TRBV2,TRBD1,-,TRBJ1-2,CASRTGQGAYGYTF,TGTGCCAGCAGGACGGGACAGGGGGCATATGGCTACACCTTC
TRBV30,TRBD1,-,TRBJ1-2,CAWSGAQGIKHGYTF,TGTGCCTGGAGCGGGGCACAGGGGATTAAACATGGCTACACCTTC
TRBV29-1,-,once,TRBJ2-7,CSVNRGSSYEQYF,TGCAGCGTTAACCGGGGGAGCTCCTACGAGCAGTACTTC
TRBV6-6,-,-,TRBJ1-5,CASNPRQGNQPQHF,TGTGCCAGCAACCCACGACAGGGCAATCAGCCCCAGCATTTT
TRBV7-9,-,-,TRBJ1-1,CASSPRGPYTEAFF,TGTGCCAGCAGCCCCCGAGGCCCCTACACTGAAGCTTTCTTT
TRBV30,-,-,TRBJ2-7,CAWSEGHEQYF,TGTGCCTGGAGTGAGGGCCACGAGCAGTACTTC
TRBV6-6,TRBD1,-,TRBJ1-2,CASSPGQGLNYGYTF,TGTGCCAGCAGCCCGGGACAGGGACTTAACTATGGCTACACCTTC
TRBV6-1,-,-,TRBJ2-7,CASSDLAIGTSYEQYF,TGTGCCAGCAGTGATCTGGCGATAGGGACCTCCTACGAGCAGTACTTC
TRBV10-1,-,-,TRBJ1-5,CASSNRTPRRDQPQHF,TGCGCCAGCAGTAACCGGACGCCCCGCAGGGATCAGCCCCAGCATTTT
TRBV13,TRBD1,-,TRBJ1-6,CASSSETRTGDDILHF,TGTGCCAGCAGCTCAGAGACCCGGACAGGGGACGATATCCTCCACTTT